Listed below are T cell receptor beta chains from one sample, sequenced in a study of naive and memory T cell subsets. Using its own MiXCR run on the UMI-ligation and nested PCR reads, TCRdb lists one record per CDR3 protein. The data contain tens of thousands of distinct CDR3 sequences, roughly 13% of them singletons. Sequencing was done on a sample of central memory CD4+ T cells from blood. All receptors come from a human donor in good health. CDR3s include the opening cysteine and the closing phenylalanine or tryptophan. A D gene is named only where the DNA matches it firmly. Part of the rows lack a size; the others show once, few, many or a class for expanded clones.

j_gene	v_gene	abundance	d_gene	CDR3nt	CDR3aa
TRBJ2-2	TRBV29-1	-	TRBD1	TGCAGCGTCCGCGAGACAGGGACCGGGGAGCTGTTTTTT	CSVRETGTGELFF
TRBJ2-1	TRBV7-7	-	-	TGTGCCAGCAGCTTAGCGTTCGGGGAATCCTACAATGAGCAGTTCTTC	CASSLAFGESYNEQFF
TRBJ1-6	TRBV11-1	few	TRBD1	TGTGCCAGCAGCTGGGACAGGGGGAATTCACCCCTCCACTTT	CASSWDRGNSPLHF
TRBJ2-5	TRBV7-9	-	TRBD2	TGTGCCAGCAGTTTGACTAGCGGCGGGAGGGAGACCCAGTACTTC	CASSLTSGGRETQYF
TRBJ2-1	TRBV6-2/TRBV6-3	few	TRBD2	TGTGCCAGCAGTTACTCGACCATTCAGCCAGCGGGAGGGCGGGCGGCGCAGTTCTTC	CASSYSTIQPAGGRAAQFF
TRBJ1-4	TRBV11-2	few	-	TGTGCCAGCAGCTTAGGGGGGAGGAATGAAAAACTGTTTTTT	CASSLGGRNEKLFF
TRBJ1-2	TRBV4-2	few	-	TGTGCCAGCAGCCAAGATCCGGGCCGGGTCCCTAACTATGGCTACACCTTC	CASSQDPGRVPNYGYTF
TRBJ2-1	TRBV11-2	many	TRBD1	TGTGCCAGCAGCCTTGGACAGGGGGCTAGTAATGAGCAGTTCTTC	CASSLGQGASNEQFF
TRBJ2-3	TRBV28	many	-	TGTGCCAGCAGTTATCGGGTCGGCACAGATACGCAGTATTTT	CASSYRVGTDTQYF
TRBJ2-5	TRBV15	-	-	TGTGCCACCAGCACGGGGTGGGAGACCCAGTACTTC	CATSTGWETQYF
TRBJ1-3	TRBV6-5	-	-	TGTGCCAGCAGTTACTCGATGTCGGGCTCTGGAAACACCATATATTTT	CASSYSMSGSGNTIYF
TRBJ2-5	TRBV7-2	many	TRBD2	TGTGCCAGCAGCTTAGGGGGACTAGCGGGGAAAGAGACCCAGTACTTC	CASSLGGLAGKETQYF
TRBJ2-2	TRBV30	many	-	TGTGCCTGGAGTCGTGACAGGAGCAATGGCGGGGAGCTGTTTTTT	CAWSRDRSNGGELFF
TRBJ1-5	TRBV12-5	few	TRBD1	TGTGCTTCAGGGGGTGGACAGCCCCAGCATTTT	CASGGGQPQHF
TRBJ2-5	TRBV3-1	many	TRBD2	TGTGCCAGCAGCCGCCGTACTAGCGACCCGTACCAAGAGACCCAGTACTTC	CASSRRTSDPYQETQYF
TRBJ2-5	TRBV5-1	few	-	TGCGCCAGCACGTACCAAGAGACCCAGTACTTC	CASTYQETQYF
TRBJ2-7	TRBV5-4	-	-	TGTGCCAGCAGCTTAGGGCAGGGTTTAACCTACGAGCAGTACTTC	CASSLGQGLTYEQYF
TRBJ2-1	TRBV30	-	-	TGTGCCTGGAGTGCCTACAGGGACGAGCAGTTCTTC	CAWSAYRDEQFF
TRBJ1-1	TRBV29-1	many	-	TGCAGCGTTGCCCCTTTAAGGGGAGGGAACACTGAAGCTTTCTTT	CSVAPLRGGNTEAFF
TRBJ2-1	TRBV11-2	-	-	TGTGCCAGCAGCTCGCCACTGGCGACTTTGAGCTACAATGAGCAGTTCTTC	CASSSPLATLSYNEQFF
TRBJ1-5	TRBV19	-	TRBD1	TGTGCCAGTAGTGGGACAGGGGGCCGAGGTCAGCCCCAGCATTTT	CASSGTGGRGQPQHF
TRBJ2-7	TRBV7-8	few	TRBD1	TGTGCCAGCAGCTCGGACAGGGTCGGCGTGCAGTACTTC	CASSSDRVGVQYF
TRBJ1-1	TRBV29-1	-	-	TGCAGCGTTCAAGTAGGACAGACGAACACTGAAGCTTTCTTT	CSVQVGQTNTEAFF
TRBJ1-2	TRBV27	-	-	TGTGCCAGCAGCCCACCCCGACAGGCTACGTCTGGCTATGGCTACACCTTC	CASSPPRQATSGYGYTF
TRBJ2-7	TRBV11-2	many	TRBD2	TGTGCCAGCAGCCCGGGACTAGCGGGAGGCCCCTCGGTGGTGGAGCAGTACTTC	CASSPGLAGGPSVVEQYF
TRBJ1-2	TRBV2	-	TRBD1	TGTGCCAGCAGGGGACAGGGCTTGAGCTATGGCTACACCTTC	CASRGQGLSYGYTF
TRBJ2-6	TRBV20-1	many	-	TGCAGTGCTGCCGGGGTCGGGGAAGGGGTCCTGACTTTC	CSAAGVGEGVLTF
TRBJ1-4	TRBV14	few	-	TGTGCCAGCAGCATTGGGTCTACACTGTTTTTT	CASSIGSTLFF
TRBJ1-2	TRBV29-1	few	-	TGCAGCGTTGAAGCCGCAGGGATGAGAGGCTACACCTTC	CSVEAAGMRGYTF
TRBJ1-1	TRBV30	few	TRBD1	TGTGCCTTTAAAGGCAGGGGGCATAATGAAGCTTTCTTT	CAFKGRGHNEAFF
TRBJ1-2	TRBV20-1	-	TRBD1	TGCAGTGCTAGAGATTATCGCGGATTCGGAACAGGGGGCAGCTATGGCTACACCTTC	CSARDYRGFGTGGSYGYTF
TRBJ1-2	TRBV29-1	many	TRBD1	TGCAGCGGTGGACAGGGCGACTATGGCTACACCTTC	CSGGQGDYGYTF
TRBJ2-3	TRBV6-5	few	-	TGTGCCAGCAGTCCGGGATCCCTGGGGTCCGATACGCAGTATTTT	CASSPGSLGSDTQYF
TRBJ2-1	TRBV14	few	-	TGTGCCAGCAGCCAAACGGAGATCAGGGGTGAGCAGTTCTTC	CASSQTEIRGEQFF
TRBJ2-7	TRBV7-9	-	TRBD2	TGTGCCAGCAGCTTAACTAGCGGGACTCACGAGCAGTACTTC	CASSLTSGTHEQYF
TRBJ1-1	TRBV6-5	-	-	TGTGCCAGCAGTTACTCGGTGAGGGGGAGGCGAGCTTTCTTT	CASSYSVRGRRAFF
TRBJ1-6	TRBV5-1	-	-	TGCGCCAGCAGCTTGGGGTGGACAGCCAATAATTCACCCCTCCACTTT	CASSLGWTANNSPLHF
TRBJ1-2	TRBV7-2	few	TRBD1	TGTGCCAGCAGCAGGGACAGGGAAGATGGCTACACCTTC	CASSRDREDGYTF
TRBJ1-1	TRBV10-3	once	-	TGTGCCATCAGAACAGGGACGACCAACACTGAAGCTTTCTTT	CAIRTGTTNTEAFF
TRBJ2-5	TRBV7-2	-	-	TGTGCCAGCAGCGTCCAACGGGAGACCCAGTACTTC	CASSVQRETQYF
TRBJ2-3	TRBV5-4	-	-	TGTGCCAGCAGCTTGTTGGCCGGGGGGACAGATATGCAGTATTTT	CASSLLAGGTDMQYF
TRBJ1-1	TRBV6-1	-	TRBD1	TGTGCCAGCAGTCCTAGGACAGGGGGAGGCACTGAAGCTTTCTTT	CASSPRTGGGTEAFF
TRBJ1-1	TRBV7-2	few	-	TGTGCCAGCAGCTTAGCGAACATCAACACTGAAGCTTTCTTT	CASSLANINTEAFF
TRBJ2-5	TRBV5-1	once	-	TGCGCCAGCAGCACGAATGGAGAGACCCAGTACTTC	CASSTNGETQYF
TRBJ2-2	TRBV6-5	few	-	TGTGCCAGCAGGACACAGGGCACCGGGGAGCTGTTTTTT	CASRTQGTGELFF
TRBJ2-3	TRBV6-1	-	-	TGTGCCAGCCAGACGGGGGTTATTCAAGCAGATACGCAGTATTTT	CASQTGVIQADTQYF
TRBJ2-5	TRBV24-1	few	-	TGTGCCACCAGTGACCTGGACAGCCATTACCAAGAGACCCAGTACTTC	CATSDLDSHYQETQYF